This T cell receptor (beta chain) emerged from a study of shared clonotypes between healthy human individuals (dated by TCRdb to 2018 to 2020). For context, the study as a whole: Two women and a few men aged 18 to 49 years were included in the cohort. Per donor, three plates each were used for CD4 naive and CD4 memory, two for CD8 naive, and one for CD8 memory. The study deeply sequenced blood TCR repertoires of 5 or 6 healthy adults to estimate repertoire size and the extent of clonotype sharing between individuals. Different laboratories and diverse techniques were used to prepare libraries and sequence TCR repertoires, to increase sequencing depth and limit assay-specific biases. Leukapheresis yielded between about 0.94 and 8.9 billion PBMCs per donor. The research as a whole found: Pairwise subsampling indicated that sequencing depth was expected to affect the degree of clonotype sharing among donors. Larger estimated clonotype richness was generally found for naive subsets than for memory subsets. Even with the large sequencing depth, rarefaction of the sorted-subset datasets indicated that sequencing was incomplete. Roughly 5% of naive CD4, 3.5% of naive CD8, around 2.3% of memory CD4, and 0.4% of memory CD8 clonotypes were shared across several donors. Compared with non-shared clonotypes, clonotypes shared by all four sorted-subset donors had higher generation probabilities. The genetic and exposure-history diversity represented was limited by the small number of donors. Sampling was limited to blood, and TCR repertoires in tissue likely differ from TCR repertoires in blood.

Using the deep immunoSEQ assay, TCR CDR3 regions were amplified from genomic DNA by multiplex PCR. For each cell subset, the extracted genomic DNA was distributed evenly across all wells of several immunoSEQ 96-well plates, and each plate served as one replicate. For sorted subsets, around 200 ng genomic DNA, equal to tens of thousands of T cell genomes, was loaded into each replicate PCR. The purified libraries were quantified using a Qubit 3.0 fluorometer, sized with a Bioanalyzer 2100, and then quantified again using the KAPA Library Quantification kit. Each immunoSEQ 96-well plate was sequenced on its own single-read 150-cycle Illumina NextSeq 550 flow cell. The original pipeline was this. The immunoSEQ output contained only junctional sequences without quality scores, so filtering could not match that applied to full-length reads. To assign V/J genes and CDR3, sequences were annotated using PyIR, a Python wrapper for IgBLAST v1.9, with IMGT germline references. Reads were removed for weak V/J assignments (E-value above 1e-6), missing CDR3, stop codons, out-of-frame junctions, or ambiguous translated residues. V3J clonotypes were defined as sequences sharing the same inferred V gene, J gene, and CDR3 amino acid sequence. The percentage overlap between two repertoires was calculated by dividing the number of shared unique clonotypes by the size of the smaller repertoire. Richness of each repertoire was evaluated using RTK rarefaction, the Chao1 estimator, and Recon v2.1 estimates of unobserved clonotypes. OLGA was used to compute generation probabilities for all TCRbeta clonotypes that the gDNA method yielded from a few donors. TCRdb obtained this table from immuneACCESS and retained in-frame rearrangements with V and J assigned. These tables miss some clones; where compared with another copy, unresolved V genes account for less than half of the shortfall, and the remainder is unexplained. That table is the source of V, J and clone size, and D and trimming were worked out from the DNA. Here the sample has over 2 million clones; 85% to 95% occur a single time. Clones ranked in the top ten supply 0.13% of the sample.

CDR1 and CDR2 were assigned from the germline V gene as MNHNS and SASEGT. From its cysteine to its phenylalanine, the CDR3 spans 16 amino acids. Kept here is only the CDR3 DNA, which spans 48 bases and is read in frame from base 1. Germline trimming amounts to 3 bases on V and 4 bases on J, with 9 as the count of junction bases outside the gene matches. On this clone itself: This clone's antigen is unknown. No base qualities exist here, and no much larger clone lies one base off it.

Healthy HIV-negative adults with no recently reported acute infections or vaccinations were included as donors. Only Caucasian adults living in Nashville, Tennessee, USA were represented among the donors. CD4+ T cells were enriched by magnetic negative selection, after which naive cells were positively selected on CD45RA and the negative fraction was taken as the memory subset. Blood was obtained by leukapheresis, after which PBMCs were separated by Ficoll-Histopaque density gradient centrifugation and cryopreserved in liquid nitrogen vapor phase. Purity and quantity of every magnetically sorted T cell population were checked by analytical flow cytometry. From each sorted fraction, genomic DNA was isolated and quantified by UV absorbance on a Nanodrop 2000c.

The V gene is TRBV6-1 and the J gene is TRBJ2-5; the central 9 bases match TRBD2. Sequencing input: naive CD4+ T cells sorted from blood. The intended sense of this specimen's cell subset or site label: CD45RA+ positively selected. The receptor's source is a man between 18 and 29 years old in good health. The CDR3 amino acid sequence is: CASSEHRAGGPETQYF. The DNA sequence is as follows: TGTGCCAGCAGTGAGCATAGGGCGGGGGGGCCAGAGACCCAGTACTTC.